This T cell receptor beta chain was sequenced during a study of regulatory T cells in long-lasting Graves disease. Study-wide context: Freshly diagnosed Graves' patients had used antithyroid drugs for under 3 months.

This clonotype has ten or more counts. Library construction for TCR beta used iRepertoire HTBI primers and Arm-PCR of CDR3 regions. MiXCR was run by TCRdb on the multiplex PCR reads, yielding one entry per CDR3 protein. The table records about 530,000 distinct CDR3 sequences, 15% to 20% of them present only once. The time point here: newly diagnosed GD, antithyroid drugs for less than 3 months. RNA extracted from PBMCs served as the sequencing template. This CDR3 has 15 residues. The germline CDR1 and CDR2 sequences are PRHDT and FYEKMQ (reference sequence). V lost 3 bases and J lost 2, with 14 bases in between. These data were also reused for a study on T cells in Graves' hyperthyroidism and ophthalmopathy. In that study: Expanded thyroid clonotypes (above 0.001) were mostly also found in blood.

Sequencing used peripheral blood mononuclear cells (PBMCs), obtained at new diagnosis, from a patient treated with antithyroid drugs. This TCR was sampled from a middle-aged woman with Graves disease. This chain joins TRBV13 and TRBJ2-7, with TRBD1 as a possible D gene (5 bases). CDR3 loop: CASSFGQGYAYEQYF. CDR3 sequence (DNA): TGTGCCAGCAGCTTCGGTCAGGGTTACGCCTACGAGCAGTACTTC.